This TCR beta chain was retrieved from a study of human thymus T cells. Study-level results: Apparent skewing of V and J gene usage characterized both thymic and blood repertoires. Unrelated individuals reportedly shared highly overlapping thymic TCR repertoires.

Sequencing used immunoSEQ multiplex PCR; TCRdb keeps in-frame clones, though not all of them. There are under 95,000 clones in the sample; 95% occur only once, and under 0.04% lies in the top ten. Of note for this clone: What it binds is not known.

It was from resections taken during corrective heart surgery that the thymus tissue came. Sequenced material: thymus tissue. This receptor was taken from a girl under two years old with a congenital heart defect but otherwise immunologically healthy.

The CDR3 sequence is CASSLEGGLEADEQYF. The DNA of the CDR3 is TGTGCCAGCAGCTTAGAAGGGGGACTAGAAGCTGACGAGCAGTACTTC. The chain links TRBV13 to TRBJ2-7; 8 nucleotides line up with TRBD2. With 1 base clipped from V and 5 bases from J, the junction kept 10 bases outside the gene matches. This CDR3 has 16 residues. The V gene's germline CDR1 is PRHDT and CDR2 FYEKMQ (reference sequence). Full variable domain (outside the CDR3, taken from reference TRBV13 and TRBJ2-7): AAGVIQSPRHLIKEKRETATLKCYPIPRHDTVYWYQQGPGQDPQFLISFYEKMQSDKGSIPDRFSAQQFSDYHSELNMSSLELGDSALYFCASSLEGGLEADEQYFGPGTRLTVT.